A selection of T cell receptor beta chains follows, all from one sample in a study of cytomegalovirus exposure and HLA in healthy donors. TCRdb's table, derived via immunoSEQ multiplex PCR, lists solely in-frame clones and lacks some. In the table there are about 160,000 clones, approximately 96% of which are singletons. The sample comprised PBMCs. These receptors came from a woman under 30 in good health and CMV-seronegative. Each CDR3 is given with its conserved first and last residue. D genes are given only for firm matches. Where a row states a size, it is once, few, many or the class of an expanded clone; other rows omit it.

v_call: TRBV7-2
clone_size: NA
j_call: TRBJ1-2
d_call: NA
cdr3_nt: TGTGCCAGCAGCTTAGGTCCAACAGGGTCCGCCTCCTATGGCTACACCTTC
cdr3_aa: CASSLGPTGSASYGYTF

v_call: TRBV5-6
clone_size: NA
j_call: TRBJ2-4
d_call: TRBD1
cdr3_nt: TGTGCCAGCAGTTATACAGGGGCAGCCAAAAACATTCAGTACTTC
cdr3_aa: CASSYTGAAKNIQYF

v_call: TRBV19
clone_size: NA
j_call: TRBJ1-1
d_call: NA
cdr3_nt: TGTGCCAGTAGTGTCGACTCAGGGGCAACTGAAGCTTTCTTT
cdr3_aa: CASSVDSGATEAFF

v_call: TRBV15
clone_size: few
j_call: TRBJ2-7
d_call: NA
cdr3_nt: TGTGCCACCAGCAGAGTGAGGACAACTCTAAACGAGCAGTACTTC
cdr3_aa: CATSRVRTTLNEQYF

v_call: TRBV7-9
clone_size: NA
j_call: TRBJ1-1
d_call: NA
cdr3_nt: TGTGCCAGCAGCTTTTCGTCGGAAGCTTTCTTT
cdr3_aa: CASSFSSEAFF

v_call: TRBV4-3
clone_size: NA
j_call: TRBJ1-4
d_call: NA
cdr3_nt: TGCGCCAGCAGCCAAGATCCCCCTCAGACTGGTGTTGCAACTAATGAAAAACTGTTTTTT
cdr3_aa: CASSQDPPQTGVATNEKLFF

v_call: TRBV6-5
clone_size: NA
j_call: TRBJ1-4
d_call: TRBD1
cdr3_nt: TGTGCCAGCAGTTACTCGACAGGGTATGAAAAACTGTTTTTT
cdr3_aa: CASSYSTGYEKLFF

v_call: TRBV6-4
clone_size: NA
j_call: TRBJ2-3
d_call: TRBD1
cdr3_nt: TGTGCCAGCAGTGACTCCGGGACAGGGGGAAATACGCAGTATTTT
cdr3_aa: CASSDSGTGGNTQYF

v_call: TRBV14
clone_size: NA
j_call: TRBJ1-1
d_call: NA
cdr3_nt: TGTGCCAGCAGCCAAGTAGAGTGGGAGGTAACTGAAGCTTTCTTT
cdr3_aa: CASSQVEWEVTEAFF

v_call: TRBV6-5
clone_size: NA
j_call: TRBJ2-7
d_call: NA
cdr3_nt: TGTGCCAGCAGTTACTCCCCACACTACGAGCAGTACTTC
cdr3_aa: CASSYSPHYEQYF

v_call: TRBV30
clone_size: NA
j_call: TRBJ1-1
d_call: TRBD1
cdr3_nt: TGTGCCTGGAGTAGGACAGGTAGGCCTCAGAACACTGAAGCTTTCTTT
cdr3_aa: CAWSRTGRPQNTEAFF

v_call: TRBV7-3
clone_size: NA
j_call: TRBJ2-1
d_call: NA
cdr3_nt: TGTGCCAGCAGCTTAGGCGGACAAGTCAATGAGCAGTTCTTC
cdr3_aa: CASSLGGQVNEQFF

v_call: TRBV4-3
clone_size: NA
j_call: TRBJ2-2
d_call: TRBD2
cdr3_nt: TGCGCCAGCAGCCCGGGAGGAGCGAACACCGGGGAGCTGTTTTTT
cdr3_aa: CASSPGGANTGELFF

v_call: TRBV9
clone_size: NA
j_call: TRBJ2-3
d_call: TRBD2
cdr3_nt: TGTGCCAGCAGCGTAGGGAGCGGGGGAACCACAGATACGCAGTATTTT
cdr3_aa: CASSVGSGGTTDTQYF

v_call: TRBV2
clone_size: NA
j_call: TRBJ1-5
d_call: NA
cdr3_nt: TGTGCCAGCAGTGAGTGGGGCCGGGCCCAGCATTTT
cdr3_aa: CASSEWGRAQHF

v_call: TRBV19
clone_size: NA
j_call: TRBJ1-3
d_call: TRBD1
cdr3_nt: TGTGCCCTCTTCAGGGGGACAGGATTTTCTAAGTTTGCTGGAAACACCATATATTTT
cdr3_aa: CALFRGTGFSKFAGNTIYF

v_call: TRBV5-1
clone_size: NA
j_call: TRBJ2-1
d_call: TRBD2
cdr3_nt: TGCGCCAGCAGCACAACTAGCGGGGGGGCCCTTGAGCAGTTCTTC
cdr3_aa: CASSTTSGGALEQFF

v_call: TRBV11-2
clone_size: NA
j_call: TRBJ1-2
d_call: NA
cdr3_nt: TGTGCCAGCAGCTTGGTGGGGGGCTATGGCTACACCTTC
cdr3_aa: CASSLVGGYGYTF

v_call: TRBV6-1
clone_size: NA
j_call: TRBJ2-3
d_call: TRBD2
cdr3_nt: TGTGCCAGCAACCCCTGGGGGGGAGATACGCAGTATTTT
cdr3_aa: CASNPWGGDTQYF

v_call: TRBV5-1
clone_size: NA
j_call: TRBJ2-1
d_call: NA
cdr3_nt: TGCGCCAGCAGCTTGGGAGGGTCACTCTACAATGAGCAGTTCTTC
cdr3_aa: CASSLGGSLYNEQFF

v_call: TRBV7-9
clone_size: NA
j_call: TRBJ1-2
d_call: TRBD1
cdr3_nt: TGTGCCAGCAGCACCCGGACAGGTGAAAATGCTAACTATGGCTACACCTTC
cdr3_aa: CASSTRTGENANYGYTF

v_call: TRBV9
clone_size: NA
j_call: TRBJ2-1
d_call: NA
cdr3_nt: TGTGCCAGCAGCGTAGGGAGCTCCTACAATGAGCAGTTCTTC
cdr3_aa: CASSVGSSYNEQFF

v_call: TRBV18
clone_size: NA
j_call: TRBJ2-7
d_call: NA
cdr3_nt: TGTGCCAGCTCAACAAAGGTGGCTAGCTCCTACGAGCAGTACTTC
cdr3_aa: CASSTKVASSYEQYF

v_call: TRBV7-9
clone_size: NA
j_call: TRBJ1-2
d_call: NA
cdr3_nt: TGTGCCAGCACCATCTTGGGGGGGGATAATAACTATGGCTACACCTTC
cdr3_aa: CASTILGGDNNYGYTF

v_call: TRBV15
clone_size: NA
j_call: TRBJ1-2
d_call: TRBD1
cdr3_nt: TGTGCCACCAGATCCTTGGACAGGGTGAACTATGGCTACACCTTC
cdr3_aa: CATRSLDRVNYGYTF

v_call: TRBV6-5
clone_size: NA
j_call: TRBJ2-5
d_call: TRBD2
cdr3_nt: TGTGCCAGCGGGACTAGTATTGAAGAGACCCAGTACTTC
cdr3_aa: CASGTSIEETQYF

v_call: TRBV18
clone_size: NA
j_call: TRBJ2-1
d_call: NA
cdr3_nt: TGTGCCAGCTCACCACGGGAAAGGGAGGTCAATGAGCAGTTCTTC
cdr3_aa: CASSPREREVNEQFF

v_call: TRBV6-5
clone_size: NA
j_call: TRBJ1-2
d_call: NA
cdr3_nt: TGTGCCAGCAGAGGCGGTTCGGGGGTTGTCTATGGCTACACCTTC
cdr3_aa: CASRGGSGVVYGYTF

v_call: TRBV6-5
clone_size: NA
j_call: TRBJ1-5
d_call: TRBD1
cdr3_nt: TGTGCCAGCAGTCCCACAGGGGGCAATCAGCCCCAGCATTTT
cdr3_aa: CASSPTGGNQPQHF

v_call: TRBV4-2
clone_size: NA
j_call: TRBJ2-1
d_call: NA
cdr3_nt: TGTGCCAGCAGCCAAGAGGGGGGATGGCGAGGTGGTGAGCAGTTCTTC
cdr3_aa: CASSQEGGWRGGEQFF

v_call: TRBV11-2
clone_size: once
j_call: TRBJ2-5
d_call: TRBD2
cdr3_nt: TGTGCCAGCAGCTTAGATTTAAGCGGGGGGAGCCTGAAGACCCAGTACTTC
cdr3_aa: CASSLDLSGGSLKTQYF

v_call: TRBV5-4
clone_size: NA
j_call: TRBJ2-7
d_call: TRBD1
cdr3_nt: TGTGCCAGCAGCCGACAGGGGGCGTCCTACGAGCAGTACTTC
cdr3_aa: CASSRQGASYEQYF

v_call: TRBV15
clone_size: NA
j_call: TRBJ1-1
d_call: NA
cdr3_nt: TGTGCCACCAGCAGAGACCCGGGGTGGGCCACTGAAGCTTTCTTT
cdr3_aa: CATSRDPGWATEAFF